These 21 T cell receptor beta chains originate from one sample sequenced in a study of blood T cell repertoires in COVID-19. The method was immunoSEQ multiplex PCR; TCRdb's version includes in-frame clones alone and lacks a portion of them. The sample yields more than 200,000 clones, roughly nine tenths seen once. Sequencing was carried out using peripheral blood. The receptors come from a woman aged 45-60 years with COVID-19, enrolled during active disease.

The V call is TRBV11-2, the J call TRBJ1-1; tentative D call: TRBD1 (6 bases). This CDR3 contains 15 residues. CDR1 and CDR2 (germline): SGHAT, FQNNGV. Between the trimmed V and J ends, which lost 4 bases and 1 base, there was a span of 13 bases. The CDR3 loop reads CASSSGGRTNTEAFF. DNA of the CDR3: TGTGCCAGCAGCTCGGGGGGCCGGACGAACACTGAAGCTTTCTTT.

The rearrangement uses TRBV5-1 and TRBJ2-1; 9 bases match TRBD2. The J segment lost 7 bases and the V segment lost 2 bases, leaving 4 bases of the junction unmatched. From germline, CDR1 is SGHRS and CDR2 YFSETQ. The CDR3 has 14 amino acids. CDR3 sequence reads: CASSLAGGLNEQFF. The DNA for the CDR3 is TGCGCCAGCAGCTTAGCGGGGGGACTAAATGAGCAGTTCTTC.

The genes are TRBV5-1 and TRBJ2-2; D possibly corresponds to TRBD1 (5 bases). The CDR3 has 14 amino acids. Trimming stripped 10 bases from V and 0 bases from J, with 13 bases between. The germline V gene encodes CDR1 SGHRS and CDR2 YFSETQ. The CDR3 is CASQGRTNTGELFF. The CDR3 nucleotides read TGCGCCTCCCAGGGTAGAACGAACACCGGGGAGCTGTTTTTT.

The rearrangement links TRBV19 to TRBJ1-2, with TRBD1 identical over 8 bases. The CDR3 has 14 residues. Germline assignment: CDR1 LNHDA and CDR2 SQIVND (reference sequence). Trimming took 9 bases from V and 4 from J; bases not matched to a gene: 10. CDR3 residues: CASHNLDRGYGYTF. Written as DNA, the CDR3 is TGTGCCAGCCACAACCTCGACAGGGGCTATGGCTACACCTTC.

The chain recombines TRBV4-1 with TRBJ2-7; tentatively, D is TRBD1 (5 bases). The germline gives CDR1 MGHRA, CDR2 YSYEKL. The CDR3 is made up of 14 amino acids. The V gene lost 0 bases and the J gene lost 4 bases, with 10 bases spanning the gap. The CDR3 nucleotides are TGCGCCAGCAGCCAAGATATGGGGCTGTACGAGCAGTACTTC. Translated: CASSQDMGLYEQYF.

The chain joins TRBV5-6 to TRBJ2-1, with TRBD2 as a possible D gene (7 bases). V lost 2 bases to trimming and J lost 0 bases, with 12 bases between them. This CDR3 has 16 residues. Germline CDR1 SGHDT, CDR2 YYEEEE. CDR3 sequence reads: CASSLEGGSSYNEQFF. DNA of the CDR3: TGTGCCAGCAGCTTAGAGGGGGGGAGCTCCTACAATGAGCAGTTCTTC.

V usage is TRBV25-1 and J usage is TRBJ2-1; 7 bases map to TRBD2. J gave up 4 bases and V 1 base, and 4 bases lay outside the gene matches. This CDR3 is built from 15 residues. From germline, CDR1 is MGHDK and CDR2 SYGVNS. The chain's CDR3 is CASSEWDGGYNEQFF. CDR3 bases: TGTGCCAGCAGTGAATGGGACGGGGGGTACAATGAGCAGTTCTTC.

This clone was seen a single time. The chain links TRBV4-2 to TRBJ2-3; 9 nucleotides align to TRBD2. With V trimmed by 1 base and J by 0 bases, 5 bases remained unmatched. This CDR3 is built from 17 residues. Germline lookup yields CDR1 LGHNA and CDR2 YNFKEQ. CDR3 sequence: CASSQGRRGGSTDTQYF. CDR3 in DNA: TGTGCCAGCAGCCAAGGGAGGCGGGGGGGGAGCACAGATACGCAGTATTTT.

V and J are TRBV7-2 and TRBJ1-5, with 7 bases identical to TRBD1. Trimming removed 5 bases from V and 0 bases from J; junction bases left unmatched: 13. The CDR3 length is 18 residues. Germline V gene lookup returns CDR1 SGHTA and CDR2 FQGNSA. CDR3 protein: CASSLSSTGRYSNQPQHF. CDR3 nucleotides: TGTGCCAGCAGCCTATCTTCGACAGGGAGATATAGCAATCAGCCCCAGCATTTT.

The chain carries TRBV7-2 and TRBJ2-5, with 16 bases matching TRBD2. The trim removed 3 bases at V and 7 bases at J, leaving 5 bases unmatched. Germline loops: CDR1 SGHTA, CDR2 FQGNSA. The CDR3 length is 16 residues. The CDR3, as DNA: TGTGCCAGCAGCTTTTTCGGGACTAGCGGGGGGGGGACCCAGTACTTC. This codes for CASSFFGTSGGGTQYF.

V is TRBV29-1 and J is TRBJ1-2, with 8 positions matching TRBD1. CDR3 length: 16 residues. V gave up 5 bases and J gave up 3 bases; unmatched junction bases: 14. Germline CDR1 reads SQVTM; CDR2 reads ANQGSEA. For the CDR3, the DNA is TGCAGCGTTATCGGCCCCCAGGGGGCGCGGGACTATGGCTACACCTTC. Translating it yields CSVIGPQGARDYGYTF.

The chain links TRBV5-1 to TRBJ1-5, with 7 bases matching TRBD1. Germline V gives CDR1 SGHRS, CDR2 YFSETQ. Losses at the gene ends were 5 bases for V and 5 bases for J; bases not matched to a gene: 10. The CDR3 spans 15 residues. CDR3: CASSPTGEGDQPQHF. The CDR3 region has the DNA TGCGCCAGCAGTCCTACAGGGGAAGGAGATCAGCCCCAGCATTTT. The full variable domain, completed using reference TRBV5-1 and TRBJ1-5, is KAGVTQTPRYLIKTRGQQVTLSCSPISGHRSVSWYQQTPGQGLQFLFEYFSETQRNKGNFPGRFSGRQFSNSRSEMNVSTLELGDSALYLCASSPTGEGDQPQHFGDGTRLSIL.

The chain couples TRBV28 to TRBJ2-7, with 7 bases matching TRBD1. CDR1 MDHEN and CDR2 SYDVKM come from the germline V gene. The V and J ends lost 5 bases and 5 bases, in that order; junction bases with no gene match: 12. The CDR3 loop spans 15 amino acids. The CDR3 is CASSRPGGGHNEQYV. The CDR3 nucleotides read TGTGCCAGCAGTCGCCCAGGGGGTGGTCACAACGAGCAGTACGTC.

The chain has TRBV12-5 and TRBJ2-7; 9 bases line up with TRBD2. V dropped 4 bases and J dropped 2; count of bases not matched to a gene: 3. Germline loops: CDR1 LGHNT, CDR2 FRNRAP. The CDR3 runs to 14 residues. The DNA for the CDR3 is TGTGCTAGTGGTTGGGAGCGGGGGGCCTACGAGCAGTACTTC. Encoded protein: CASGWERGAYEQYF.

The genes are TRBV7-2 and TRBJ1-2; 10 nucleotides line up with TRBD1. The CDR3 is 15 amino acids. V gave up 4 bases and J gave up 4 bases; unmatched junction bases: 6. Germline V CDR1 and CDR2: SGHTA, FQGNSA. The CDR3 nucleotides are TGTGCCAGCAGCTCGACAGGGGGCTGGAGCTATGGCTACACCTTC. This encodes CASSSTGGWSYGYTF.

The rearrangement uses TRBV3-1 (or the pseudogene TRBV3-2) and TRBJ2-5; 9 bases map to TRBD2. The CDR3 runs 13 residues. The V gene's germline CDR1 is LGHDT and CDR2 YNNKEL (reference sequence). V was pared by 8 bases and J by 7 bases, with 8 bases of the junction left unmatched. The CDR3 is CASLASGEWTQYF. CDR3 nucleotides: TGTGCCAGCCTGGCTAGCGGGGAGTGGACCCAGTACTTC.

The CDR3 DNA reads as TGTGCCAGCAGCAGCTGGGGGCGTAGCTATGGCTACACCTTC. Residues: CASSSWGRSYGYTF. The chain carries TRBV21-1 and TRBJ1-2; the tabulated D call, TRBD1, remains unverified against the DNA. TRBV21-1 corresponds to a pseudogene. The CDR3 spans 14 residues.

V is TRBV19 and J is TRBJ1-5; 9 positions agree with TRBD1. The germline gives CDR1 LNHDA, CDR2 SQIVND (reference sequence). V shed 6 bases and J 2 bases; nucleotides not matched to a gene: 5. The length of the CDR3 is 15 residues. Here the CDR3 DNA reads TGTGCCAGTAGCTGGACAGGGGTTGGCAATCAGCCCCAGCATTTT. Encoded protein: CASSWTGVGNQPQHF.

V usage is TRBV13 and J usage is TRBJ1-1; the D gene is possibly TRBD1 (6 bases). From germline, CDR1 is PRHDT and CDR2 FYEKMQ (reference sequence). V gave up 5 bases and J gave up 0 bases, with 13 bases separating them. The CDR3 extends over 15 amino acids. The CDR3 is CASSLGQWMNTEAFF. CDR3 coding DNA: TGTGCCAGCAGCCTCGGACAGTGGATGAACACTGAAGCTTTCTTT.

This chain connects TRBV30 to TRBJ2-2; 12 bases line up with TRBD2. After removal of 2 bases from V and 6 bases from J, the junction contained 7 bases not matched to a gene. The CDR3 is 16 residues long. CDR1 is GTSNPN, CDR2 SVGIG, per germline (reference sequence). CDR3 residues: CAWSRRLAGGAGELFF. The CDR3 DNA reads as TGTGCCTGGAGTAGGAGGCTAGCGGGGGGGGCCGGGGAGCTGTTTTTT.

The rearrangement uses TRBV6-4 and TRBJ2-1, with D possibly TRBD2 on 6 matching bases. The CDR3 totals 16 residues. V was pared by 7 bases and J by 6 bases, with 22 bases between. From germline, CDR1 is MRHNA and CDR2 SNTAGT. CDR3 loop: CASTPNVPGLINEQFF. Written as DNA, the CDR3 is TGTGCCAGCACTCCGAACGTCCCGGGACTTATCAATGAGCAGTTCTTC.